This T cell receptor (beta chain) is drawn from a study of CD8+CD57+ T cells in acquired aplastic anemia. For the study at large: Sorted CD4+ and CD8+ cells gave an average of around 3 ug of DNA.

At least ten counts were recorded for this clonotype. Antigen unknown. Study-level findings and limits: Patients and controls were found to share approximately 31 CD8+ CDR3 sequences. The CD8+ Simpson's diversity of patients and controls was not significantly different.

According to the study, genomic DNA was the template for TCR beta VDJ and CDR3 profiling. One entry per CDR3 protein results from TCRdb running MiXCR on the reads. The table lists 300,000 or so distinct CDR3 sequences, around three fifths of them singletons. Trimming shortened V by 4 bases and J by 5 bases, and 12 bases separated the two germline ends. The CDR3 consists of 13 residues. CDR1 and CDR2 (germline): SGDLS, YYNGEE. The material sequenced was sorted CD4+, CD8+, or CD8+CD57+ T cells (not recorded which) from PBMCs. The J gene is TRBJ1-1, the V gene TRBV9; tentatively, D is TRBD1 (5 bases). This receptor was taken from a human donor with severe aplastic anemia or a healthy control (not recorded which). The CDR3 is CASSPDMETEAFF. In nucleotides, the CDR3 is TGTGCCAGCAGCCCGGACATGGAGACTGAAGCTTTCTTT.